This T cell receptor beta chain was sequenced during a study of cytomegalovirus exposure and HLA in healthy donors. Study as a whole: A preliminary data release comprised tens of millions of unique TCRs obtained from HLA-typed donors. Points from the study as a whole: More clonal expansion characterized HLA-associated TCR beta chains than equally common others in a later analysis. A later analysis by the authors found several of the most significant clusters apparently linked to common viral pathogens.

PCR was performed using 60 Vbeta and 13 Jbeta primers. The assay was immunoSEQ multiplex PCR, and TCRdb's table has in-frame clones only and misses some. This table holds about 280,000 clones, roughly 90% found once. With regard to this clone: Its specificity is unknown.

This TCR came from a woman under 30 in good health and CMV-seronegative. The sequenced material came from PBMCs.

In DNA, the CDR3 is TGTGCCAGTAGTATATCGGGGGGCAGCACAGATACGCAGTATTTT. Amino acid sequence: CASSISGGSTDTQYF. This sequence joins TRBV19 and TRBJ2-3; a possible D gene is TRBD2 (7 bases). The V gene lost 2 bases and the J gene lost 0 bases, with 9 bases spanning the gap. There are 15 residues in the CDR3. CDR1 and CDR2 from the germline V gene are LNHDA and SQIVND (reference sequence).